Detailed here is one TCR beta chain. 13 Jbeta primers and 60 Vbeta primers were used for the PCR. Assay used: immunoSEQ multiplex PCR; TCRdb lists only in-frame clones, some missing. This table has about 210,000 clones, about three quarters appearing once. This CDR3 spans 14 amino acids. Germline CDR1 and CDR2: SQVTM and ANQGSEA. Losses at the gene ends were 6 bases for V and 1 base for J; bases not matched to a gene: 6. The sample originates from a study of cytomegalovirus exposure and HLA in healthy donors. The chain recombines TRBV29-1 with TRBJ2-3, with 8 bases identical to TRBD1. This TCR came from a male donor in good health and CMV-seronegative. Sequencing used PBMCs. CDR3 loop: CSVTGARGTDTQYF. CDR3 sequence (DNA): TGCAGCGTGACAGGGGCGCGAGGCACAGATACGCAGTATTTT.